This T cell receptor (beta chain) was captured by sequencing in a study of OX40 agonist ivuxolimab in advanced cancers. Study results and caveats: Average numbers of expanded clones were greater in CD8+ T cells than in CD4+.

Peripheral blood came from all dose cohorts at three timepoints. The data were produced by immunoSEQ multiplex PCR, yet TCRdb's version contains in-frame clones alone and is incomplete. The table has 80,000 or so clones, more than 75% seen once. Regarding this clone: Its antigen is not known.

CDR3 length: 15 residues. Germline trimming cut 8 bases from V and 2 bases from J; bases unmatched to any gene: 6. The germline CDR1 and CDR2 sequences are MNHNY and SVGAGI (reference sequence). Source: CD4+ or CD8+ T cells sorted from blood, taken in a trial of the OX40 agonist ivuxolimab. The receptor comes from an adult with an advanced solid tumor such as melanoma, head and neck, liver or kidney cancer. The rearrangement joins TRBV6-6 to TRBJ1-5; the match to TRBD1 covers 10 bases. The CDR3 DNA is TGTGCCAGCGCCAAAGGGACAGGGGGCAATCAGCCCCAGCATTTT. This codes for CASAKGTGGNQPQHF.